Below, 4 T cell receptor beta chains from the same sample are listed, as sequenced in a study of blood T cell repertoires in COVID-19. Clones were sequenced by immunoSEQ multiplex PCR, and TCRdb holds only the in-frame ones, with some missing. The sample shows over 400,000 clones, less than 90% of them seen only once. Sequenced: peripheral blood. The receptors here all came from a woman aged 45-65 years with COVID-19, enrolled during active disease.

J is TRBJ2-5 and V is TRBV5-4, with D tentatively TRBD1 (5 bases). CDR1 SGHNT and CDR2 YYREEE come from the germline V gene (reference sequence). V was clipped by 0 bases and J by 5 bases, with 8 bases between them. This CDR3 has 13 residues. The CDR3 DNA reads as TGTGCCAGCAGCTTGGAGACAGCGGAGACCCAGTACTTC. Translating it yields CASSLETAETQYF.

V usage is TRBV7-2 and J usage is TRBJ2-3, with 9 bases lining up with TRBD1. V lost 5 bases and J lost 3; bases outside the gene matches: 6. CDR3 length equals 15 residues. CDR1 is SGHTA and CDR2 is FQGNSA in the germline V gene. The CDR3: CASSRTGVGTDTQYF. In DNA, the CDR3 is TGTGCCAGCAGCAGGACAGGGGTTGGGACAGATACGCAGTATTTT.

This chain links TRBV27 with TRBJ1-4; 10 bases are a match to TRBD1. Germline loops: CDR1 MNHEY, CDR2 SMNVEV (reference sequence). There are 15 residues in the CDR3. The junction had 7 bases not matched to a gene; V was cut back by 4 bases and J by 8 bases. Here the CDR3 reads CASSSTGGEEEKLFF. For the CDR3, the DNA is TGTGCCAGCAGTTCGACAGGGGGCGAGGAGGAAAAACTGTTTTTT.

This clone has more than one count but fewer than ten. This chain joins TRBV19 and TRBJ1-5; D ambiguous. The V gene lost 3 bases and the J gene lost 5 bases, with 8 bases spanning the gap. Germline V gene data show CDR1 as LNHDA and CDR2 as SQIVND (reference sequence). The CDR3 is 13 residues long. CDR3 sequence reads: CASSIYADQPQHF. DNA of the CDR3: TGTGCCAGTAGTATCTACGCCGATCAGCCCCAGCATTTT.